The next 24 T cell receptor beta chains were all read from a single sample in a study of blood T cell repertoires in COVID-19. Using immunoSEQ multiplex PCR, the repertoire was profiled, and TCRdb retains in-frame clones only, with some absent. The sample yields about 170,000 clones, around 87% seen once. The material sequenced was peripheral blood. Receptors originate from an elderly woman with COVID-19, enrolled during active disease.

This clone has just one count. The chain carries TRBV6-5 and TRBJ1-6; D is unresolved. CDR1 and CDR2 (germline): MNHEY, SVGAGI. V was clipped by 2 bases and J by 8 bases, with 10 bases between them. The CDR3 sequence is 14 residues long. CDR3 in DNA: TGTGCCAGCAGTTACACGAGGCTTTATTCACCCCTCCACTTT. Protein: CASSYTRLYSPLHF.

The DNA for the CDR3 is TGTGCCAGCAGTACCCAGCGGAGCTCTTCCTACGAGCAGTACTTC. Its translation is CASSTQRSSSYEQYF. The chain uses TRBV27 and TRBJ2-7, with D possibly TRBD2 on 5 matching bases. V was trimmed by 5 bases and J by 1 base, leaving 15 bases between them. Germline V gene sequence: CDR1 MNHEY, CDR2 SMNVEV (reference sequence). There are 15 residues in the CDR3.

The V and J genes are TRBV20-1 and TRBJ2-5; weak D call: TRBD1 (5 bases). CDR1 DFQATT and CDR2 SNEGSKA come from the germline V gene (reference sequence). The V and J ends lost 3 bases and 2 bases respectively, with 22 bases between them. The CDR3 spans 17 residues. In DNA form, the CDR3 reads TGCAGTGCTAGTGGAGAGCTTTACCGACAGTCTCAAGAGACCCAGTACTTC. Encoded protein: CSASGELYRQSQETQYF.

The V and J genes are TRBV6-6 and TRBJ2-7; TRBD2 matches 12 bases. Trimming at V came to 7 bases and at J to 3 bases, leaving 7 bases not matched to a gene. This CDR3 has 15 amino acids. Germline CDR1 MNHNY, CDR2 SVGAGI (reference sequence). In DNA, the CDR3 is TGTGCCAGCACCCGGACTAGCGGGAAGAACTACGAGCAGTACTTC. This encodes CASTRTSGKNYEQYF.

This sequence joins TRBV27 and TRBJ1-6; D might be TRBD1 (5 bases). Germline assignment: CDR1 MNHEY and CDR2 SMNVEV (reference sequence). V shed 6 bases and J shed 7 bases, with 22 bases lying between them. The CDR3 is 17 residues long. Written as DNA, the CDR3 is TGTGCCAGCAGCCGCTTTTGGGGGGGTGAGACAAATTCACCCCTCCACTTT. Translating it yields CASSRFWGGETNSPLHF.

This chain connects TRBV18 to TRBJ1-5; D not certain. This CDR3 has 15 amino acids. V was pared by 2 bases and J by 6 bases, with 14 bases between. Germline V CDR1 and CDR2: KGHSH, LQKENI. This CDR3 reads CASSPSNSPGQPQHF. The CDR3 DNA reads TGTGCCAGCTCACCATCTAATTCCCCCGGTCAGCCCCAGCATTTT.

The chain employs TRBV15 and TRBJ2-7, with 7 bases fitting TRBD2. The CDR3 loop spans 16 amino acids. CDR1 and CDR2 (germline): LNHNV, YYDKDF (reference sequence). After removal of 0 bases from V and 2 bases from J, the junction contained 7 bases not matched to a gene. In DNA form, the CDR3 reads TGTGCCACCAGCAGAGATGCGGGAGTGCTCCCCTACGAGCAGTACTTC. Its translation: CATSRDAGVLPYEQYF.

The chain employs TRBV5-4 and TRBJ1-5; 7 positions agree with TRBD1. Trimming cost V 0 bases and J 6 bases; bases outside gene matches: 9. The CDR3 is made up of 16 amino acids. Looked up from germline, CDR1 is SGHNT and CDR2 is YYREEE (reference sequence). CDR3 DNA: TGTGCCAGCAGCTTGGACGGGGACAGCGTGGGTCAGCCCCAGCATTTT. This codes for CASSLDGDSVGQPQHF.

V and J are TRBV25-1 and TRBJ2-7; the D gene is possibly TRBD2 (5 bases). The CDR3 is made up of 16 amino acids. Trimming left V 3 bases short and J 5 bases short, with 20 bases between. Germline values: CDR1 MGHDK, CDR2 SYGVNS. DNA of the CDR3: TGTGCCAGCAGTGAGTTTGGGAGTAGGCTTCCCCACGAGCAGTACTTC. This codes for CASSEFGSRLPHEQYF.

This CDR3 reads CASSPFPPSSGNTIYF. The CDR3 bases are TGTGCCAGCTCACCCTTCCCCCCGAGCTCTGGAAACACCATATATTTT. The genes are TRBV18 and TRBJ1-3; D is unresolved. The CDR3 sequence is 16 residues long. The V gene's germline CDR1 is KGHSH and CDR2 LQKENI. Trimming left V 3 bases short and J 0 bases short, with 12 bases between.

The V gene is TRBV7-8, the J gene TRBJ2-1; TRBD1 agrees at 8 bases. The germline V gene has CDR1 SGHVS and CDR2 FQNEAQ. Trimming cost V 4 bases and J 6 bases; bases outside gene matches: 14. The CDR3 extends over 17 amino acids. CDR3 sequence: CASSSHPTGDRGNEQFF. CDR3 coding DNA: TGTGCCAGCAGCTCTCATCCGACAGGGGATAGGGGCAATGAGCAGTTCTTC.

The chain recombines TRBV7-2 with TRBJ1-5; D perhaps matches TRBD1 (6 bases). V gave up 3 bases and J gave up 7 bases, with 16 bases separating them. Germline values: CDR1 SGHTA, CDR2 FQGNSA. CDR3 size: 15 residues. CDR3 DNA sequence: TGTGCCAGCAGCTTCGGGCGGAACAGGGACCAGCCCCAGCATTTT. Translating it yields CASSFGRNRDQPQHF.

The V call is TRBV15, the J call TRBJ1-1; D may be TRBD1 (6 bases). The germline V and J ends were trimmed by 2 bases and 0 bases, with 13 bases remaining between them. The germline gives CDR1 LNHNV, CDR2 YYDKDF (reference sequence). The CDR3 is 16 amino acids. This chain's CDR3 is CATSRRQDSLNTEAFF. CDR3 DNA: TGTGCCACCAGCAGAAGACAGGACTCCTTGAACACTGAAGCTTTCTTT.

In its sample, this clone was seen once. The J gene is TRBJ2-2, the V gene TRBV20-1, with a weak D call TRBD2 (6 bases). Germline V gene data show CDR1 as DFQATT and CDR2 as SNEGSKA (reference sequence). Trimming took 3 bases from V and 8 from J, leaving 10 bases between them. This CDR3 contains 12 residues. The CDR3 DNA reads TGCAGTGCTAGTATCGGACTAGGGGAGCTGTTTTTT. Protein sequence: CSASIGLGELFF.

V usage is TRBV7-2 and J usage is TRBJ2-7, with 9 bases that match TRBD2. Trimming at V came to 3 bases and at J to 4 bases, leaving 7 bases not matched to a gene. The V gene's germline CDR1 is SGHTA and CDR2 FQGNSA. This CDR3 contains 15 residues. The CDR3 region is CASSFQGLAKYEQYF. The CDR3 DNA sequence: TGTGCCAGCAGCTTCCAGGGACTAGCAAAATACGAGCAGTACTTC.

This rearrangement joins TRBV28 to TRBJ1-2; TRBD1 is a possible D gene (5 bases). V shed 5 bases and J shed 4 bases, with 8 bases lying between them. The CDR3 totals 12 residues. Germline CDR1 MDHEN, CDR2 SYDVKM. The CDR3 coding sequence is TGTGCCAGCAGTCAGGGCCTCTATGGCTACACCTTC. Residues: CASSQGLYGYTF.

The J gene is TRBJ2-7, the V gene TRBV18, with 8 bases fitting TRBD2. The V segment lost 0 bases and the J segment 1 base; nucleotides outside the gene matches: 5. The CDR3 extends over 16 amino acids. Per the germline V gene, CDR1 is KGHSH and CDR2 is LQKENI. CDR3: CASSPPSGRRSYEQYF. CDR3 sequence (DNA): TGTGCCAGCTCACCACCGAGCGGGAGAAGGTCCTACGAGCAGTACTTC.

This clone was seen just once. The chain links TRBV7-2 to TRBJ2-1, with 10 bases lining up with TRBD1. CDR3 length: 15 amino acids. The germline V gene has CDR1 SGHTA and CDR2 FQGNSA. J was trimmed by 3 bases and V by 5 bases; bases with no gene match: 4. CDR3: CASSPGTGDYNEQFF. Here the CDR3 DNA reads TGTGCCAGCAGCCCCGGGACAGGGGACTACAATGAGCAGTTCTTC.

The genes are TRBV28 and TRBJ2-1, with 8 bases identical to TRBD2. Trimming took 7 bases from V and 7 from J; bases not matched to a gene: 9. The CDR3 has 14 amino acids. Germline assignment: CDR1 MDHEN and CDR2 SYDVKM. The CDR3 region has the DNA TGTGCCAGCACTAGAACTAGCGGTTATAATGAGCAGTTCTTC. Encoded protein: CASTRTSGYNEQFF.

The chain couples TRBV6-5 to TRBJ2-7, with D maybe TRBD1 (5 bases). Germline CDR1 and CDR2: MNHEY and SVGAGI. V was trimmed by 6 bases and J by 6 bases, leaving 15 bases between them. The CDR3 is 13 amino acids. This CDR3 is CASRKQGHPEQYF. Here the CDR3 DNA reads TGTGCCAGCAGAAAGCAGGGTCATCCCGAGCAGTACTTC.

J is TRBJ1-2 and V is TRBV25-1; a possible D gene is TRBD1 (6 bases). Germline V gene sequence: CDR1 MGHDK, CDR2 SYGVNS. CDR3 length: 14 amino acids. The V end was cut by 3 bases, the J end by 5 bases, with 13 bases between. The CDR3 DNA is TGTGCCAGCAGTGACAGGGGACCCTCATATGGCTACACCTTC. This gives the protein CASSDRGPSYGYTF.

The chain carries TRBV7-8 and TRBJ1-5; D remains ambiguous. Germline V lookup: CDR1 SGHVS, CDR2 FQNEAQ. The CDR3 length is 14 residues. V shed 2 bases and J shed 0 bases, with 5 bases lying between them. The DNA of the CDR3 is TGTGCCAGCAGCTTAACAAATAGCAATCAGCCCCAGCATTTT. It translates to CASSLTNSNQPQHF. The complete variable domain, with remaining parts taken from reference TRBV7-8 and TRBJ1-5, reads GAGVSQSPRYKVAKRGQDVALRCDPISGHVSLFWYQQALGQGPEFLTYFQNEAQLDKSGLPSDRFFAERPEGSVSTLKIQRTQQEDSAVYLCASSLTNSNQPQHFGDGTRLSIL.

The V call is TRBV4-3, the J call TRBJ2-3; TRBD1 agrees at 9 bases. The germline V gene encodes CDR1 LGHNA and CDR2 YSLEER. The CDR3 extends over 18 amino acids. V lost 5 bases to trimming and J lost 4 bases; unmatched junction nucleotides: 16. The CDR3 region is CASSVELPGQGIADTQYF. CDR3 in DNA: TGCGCCAGCAGCGTGGAACTCCCGGGACAGGGTATCGCAGATACGCAGTATTTT.

The CDR3 DNA reads as TGTGCCAGCAGCCCTCCAGGGCATAACTATGGCTACACCTTC. Translation gives CASSPPGHNYGYTF. The chain employs TRBV11-2 and TRBJ1-2; a weak D match, TRBD1 (5 bases). There are 14 residues in the CDR3. Germline values: CDR1 SGHAT, CDR2 FQNNGV. V gave up 5 bases and J gave up 1 base, with 11 bases separating them.